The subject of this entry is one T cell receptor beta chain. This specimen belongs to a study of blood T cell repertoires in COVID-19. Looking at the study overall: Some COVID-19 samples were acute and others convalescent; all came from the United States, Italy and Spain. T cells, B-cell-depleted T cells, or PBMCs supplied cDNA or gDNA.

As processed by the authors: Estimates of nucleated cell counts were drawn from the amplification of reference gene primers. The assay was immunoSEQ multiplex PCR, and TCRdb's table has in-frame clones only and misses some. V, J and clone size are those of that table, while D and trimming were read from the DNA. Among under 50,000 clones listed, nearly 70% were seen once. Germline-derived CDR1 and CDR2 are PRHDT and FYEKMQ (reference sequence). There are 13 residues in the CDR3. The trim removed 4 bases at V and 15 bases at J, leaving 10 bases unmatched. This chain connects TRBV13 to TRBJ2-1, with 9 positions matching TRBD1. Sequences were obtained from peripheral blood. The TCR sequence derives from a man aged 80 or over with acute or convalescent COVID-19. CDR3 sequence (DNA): TGTGCCAGCAGCTACGGGACAGGGCCGAAGTCGTTCTTC. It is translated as CASSYGTGPKSFF. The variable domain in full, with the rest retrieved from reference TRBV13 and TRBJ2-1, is AAGVIQSPRHLIKEKRETATLKCYPIPRHDTVYWYQQGPGQDPQFLISFYEKMQSDKGSIPDRFSAQQFSDYHSELNMSSLELGDSALYFCASSYGTGPKSFFGPGTRLTVL.